This TCR beta chain was recorded in a study of glioma-infiltrating T cells. Study overall: Before surgery, glioma patients received dexamethasone for at most six days. Findings and caveats of the study: Gliomas, especially low-grade, showed above-expected tissue-blood divergence; non-neoplastic patients showed below. Signature shared blood CDR3 motifs were enriched in low-divergence and depleted in high-divergence patients.

Amplification of TCR alpha and beta CDR3 regions from RNA used iRepertoire nested multiplex PCR. Tissue mRNA or PBMC total RNA, 100-400 ng, went into one-step reverse transcription and amplification. TCRdb reprocessed the multiplex PCR reads via MiXCR and lists one record per CDR3 protein. The table records 300,000 to 450,000 distinct CDR3 sequences, 41% of them present only once. This clonotype appeared many times. What it recognizes is unknown. The V end was cut by 2 bases, the J end by 11 bases, with 12 bases between. Germline CDR1 is ENHRY and CDR2 is SYGVKD. This CDR3 has 13 amino acids. The origin of this receptor is a human donor with low-grade glioma or glioblastoma, undergoing nonglioma brain surgery, or in good health (not recorded which). Sequenced material: glioma tissue, nonneoplastic brain tissue, or PBMCs (not recorded which). The chain carries TRBV10-3 and TRBJ2-2; maybe TRBD2 (5 bases). For the CDR3, the DNA is TGTGCCATCAGTGAGGGGAGCAGCGATGAGCTGTTTTTT. Encoded protein: CAISEGSSDELFF.